The present T cell receptor (beta chain) was sequenced within a study of blood T cells in healthy people across ages. Regarding the study as a whole: Estimates of total diversity, which came from one million sequenced T cells, were considered to be underestimates. A strong correlation between TCR beta diversity and naive T cell percentage was seen.

Primed by a sample-barcoded 5' primer and a J-beta primer mix, a second PCR proceeded for 7 to 11 cycles. TCRdb re-called the 5' RACE reads through MiXCR, storing one row per CDR3 protein. This sample yields 1.5 million to 2 million distinct CDR3 sequences, of which roughly 52% are seen a single time; around 2.1% belongs to the top ten. This clonotype was seen a handful of times. The antigen is unknown. For every donor, a draw yielded about 10 milliliters of peripheral blood. CDR3 length equals 14 residues. Germline-derived CDR1 and CDR2 are MDHEN and SYDVKM. V lost 5 bases, J lost 5 bases, and 8 bases stayed unmatched.

The sample comprised blood. The source is a woman between 35 and 50 years old in good health. The J gene is TRBJ1-2, the V gene TRBV28; TRBD1 matches 7 bases. CDR3 coding DNA: TGTGCCAGCAGTGCTGTCAGGGGGGAGTATGGCTACACCTTC. Protein: CASSAVRGEYGYTF.